These 5 T cell receptor beta chains share one sample of origin, sequenced in a study of CD8 T cells in Susac syndrome. Reverse transcription used 0.5 to 1 ug RNA and random hexamers. Each CDR3 protein gets one entry after TCRdb re-called the immunoSEQ multiplex PCR reads with MiXCR. The sample shows roughly 60,000 distinct CDR3 sequences, roughly nine tenths of them seen only once. The material sequenced was CD8+ T cells from PBMCs. These receptors all stem from a human donor in good health.

The chain recombines TRBV13 with TRBJ2-5; D not resolved. V lost 4 bases and J lost 1, with 10 bases in between. The CDR3 is 14 amino acids. From germline, CDR1 is PRHDT and CDR2 FYEKMQ (reference sequence). The CDR3 DNA reads as TGTGCCAGCAGCTCGGTCGACTTCCAAGAGACCCAGTACTTC. Translated, it gives CASSSVDFQETQYF.

V and J are TRBV20-1 and TRBJ1-2; 12 bases line up with TRBD1. Germline CDR1 reads DFQATT; CDR2 reads SNEGSKA (reference sequence). After removal of 1 base from V and 3 bases from J, the junction contained 12 bases not matched to a gene. The CDR3 totals 18 residues. Here the CDR3 reads CSARVTGTGGEGYYGYTF. CDR3 sequence (DNA): TGCAGTGCTAGAGTGACCGGGACAGGGGGCGAGGGGTACTATGGCTACACCTTC.

The chain joins TRBV12-3 or TRBV12-4 to TRBJ1-2; 9 positions match TRBD1. V shed 6 bases and J 2 bases; nucleotides not matched to a gene: 10. CDR3 length equals 16 residues. In DNA form, the CDR3 reads TGTGCCAGCAGCATAAGTCCCGGGACAGGGAACTATGGCTACACCTTC. Translation: CASSISPGTGNYGYTF.

The chain links TRBV12-5 to TRBJ2-7; D not certain. CDR3 length: 15 amino acids. CDR1 and CDR2 (germline): LGHNT, FRNRAP. Between the trimmed V and J ends, which lost 9 bases and 5 bases, there was a span of 23 bases. Here the CDR3 reads CASSTPSSPRDEQYF. The CDR3 nucleotides are TGTGCTAGCTCAACTCCCTCCTCCCCACGGGACGAGCAGTACTTC.

The V call is TRBV30, the J call TRBJ2-5; the match to TRBD2 covers 7 bases. The junction had 18 bases not matched to a gene; V was cut back by 1 base and J by 4 bases. Germline lookup yields CDR1 GTSNPN and CDR2 SVGIG (reference sequence). CDR3 length: 18 amino acids. The DNA of the CDR3 is TGTGCCTGGAGTGGGGAGGGGACGGGACGACACCTAATAGAGACCCAGTACTTC. Translated: CAWSGEGTGRHLIETQYF.